These T cell receptor beta chains were read from a single sample in a study of regulatory T cells in long-lasting Graves disease. TCRdb used MiXCR to reprocess the multiplex PCR reads, holding one entry per CDR3 protein. The table has 580,000 or so distinct CDR3 sequences, approximately 16% seen once. The same data also contributed to another study, on T cells in Graves' hyperthyroidism and ophthalmopathy.

Sequenced material: peripheral blood mononuclear cells (PBMCs), taken at new diagnosis, from a patient treated with antithyroid drugs. All receptors derive from a man younger than 35 with Graves disease. Each CDR3 is given without its conserved first and last residue. The order of the fields is V gene, CDR3 protein.

v_call: TRBV20-1
cdr3_aa: SARGGRLLHEQY

v_call: TRBV9
cdr3_aa: ASSAHPGTRTSEQY

v_call: TRBV7-9
cdr3_aa: ASASPWLPGTEAF

v_call: TRBV12-3/TRBV12-4
cdr3_aa: ASSSPGGREKLF

v_call: TRBV9
cdr3_aa: ASSVGGDRRNEQF

v_call: TRBV20-1
cdr3_aa: SGPTGGPGYGYT

v_call: TRBV18
cdr3_aa: ASSPDSGNQPQH

v_call: TRBV12-3/TRBV12-4
cdr3_aa: ASSPLGQLNTGELF

v_call: TRBV5-5
cdr3_aa: ASTYQGGGGYNEQF

v_call: TRBV19
cdr3_aa: ASSTGLAAQETQY

v_call: TRBV30
cdr3_aa: AWTVGIGNTIY

v_call: TRBV27
cdr3_aa: ASSIGKGQGPFGSYEQY

v_call: TRBV7-9
cdr3_aa: ASSLRQAGGDTQY

v_call: TRBV28
cdr3_aa: ASSSLAVSTSYEQY